This is a list of T cell receptor beta chains from one sample in a study of blood T cell repertoires in COVID-19. Data came from immunoSEQ multiplex PCR; TCRdb stores just in-frame clones and leaves some out. This sample has roughly 110,000 clones, with around 83% found just once. Specimen: peripheral blood. These receptors were obtained from a man aged 65 to 85 with acute or convalescent COVID-19. Each CDR3 is given with its conserved first and last residue. The D gene is left open where the match is weak. Some rows have no size entry. The others give once, few or many, or a class for an expanded clone.

d_gene	abundance	j_gene	v_gene	CDR3nt	CDR3aa
TRBD1	once	TRBJ2-7	TRBV5-6	TGTGCCAGCAGCTTGTATGGACAGGGGACGTCCTACGAGCAGTACTTC	CASSLYGQGTSYEQYF
.	.	TRBJ1-1	TRBV29-1	TGCAGCGGACAGACAGGTTTGAACACTGAAGCTTTCTTT	CSGQTGLNTEAFF
TRBD1	.	TRBJ1-5	TRBV6-4	TGTGCCAGCAGCCAAACAGGGGGGCAGCCCCAGCATTTT	CASSQTGGQPQHF
TRBD1	.	TRBJ1-1	TRBV19	TGTGCCAGTAGTGAACAGGGGGCTTCGATCCCATTGAACACTGAAGCTTTCTTT	CASSEQGASIPLNTEAFF
TRBD1	.	TRBJ1-3	TRBV18	TGTGCCAGCTCACCGGGACAGGCCGGAAACACCATATATTTT	CASSPGQAGNTIYF
TRBD1	.	TRBJ1-6	TRBV5-1	TGCGCCAGCAGCTCGGACAGGGCTAATTCACCCCTCCACTTT	CASSSDRANSPLHF
.	.	TRBJ2-7	TRBV19	TGTGCCAGTAGTCCTGGCCAGGGTGGATTCTTGGACGAGCAGTACTTC	CASSPGQGGFLDEQYF
.	.	TRBJ2-6	TRBV5-4	TGTGCCAGCAGCGCAGTCGACGGGTCTGGGGCCAACGTCCTGACTTTC	CASSAVDGSGANVLTF
TRBD1	.	TRBJ1-2	TRBV5-4	TGTGCCAGCAGCTTGGGCGGGACAGGGGTAAATATCGGCTACACCTTC	CASSLGGTGVNIGYTF
TRBD1	.	TRBJ1-6	TRBV9	TGTGCCAGCAGCTCCGCGGGGACAGATAGTTCACCCCTCCACTTT	CASSSAGTDSSPLHF
TRBD2	.	TRBJ2-5	TRBV5-1	TGCGCCAGCAGTCGGGACTACTGGGAGACCCAGTACTTC	CASSRDYWETQYF
TRBD1	.	TRBJ1-6	TRBV12-5	TGTGCTAGTGGTTCGTTCCGGGACAGGGGGGGCGGCTCCTATAATTCACCCCTCCACTTT	CASGSFRDRGGGSYNSPLHF
.	.	TRBJ1-1	TRBV2	TGTGCCAGCAGTCCCACCCAGGGGCATGACACTGAAGCTTTCTTT	CASSPTQGHDTEAFF
TRBD1	.	TRBJ1-1	TRBV9	TGTGCCAGCAGCCAAATTCCGGGACAGGGGAACACTGAAGCTTTCTTT	CASSQIPGQGNTEAFF
TRBD1	.	TRBJ2-3	TRBV6-5	TGTGCCAGCAGTACAGACAGGGTGGGAACAGATACGCAGTATTTT	CASSTDRVGTDTQYF
.	.	TRBJ2-5	TRBV11-3	TGTGCCAGCAGCTTAGGGCAGGGCGCAGAGACCCAGTACTTC	CASSLGQGAETQYF
TRBD1	.	TRBJ2-3	TRBV5-8	TGTGCCAGCAGCCGCGGACAGGCCACAGATACGCAGTATTTT	CASSRGQATDTQYF
TRBD2	.	TRBJ2-5	TRBV10-1	TGCGCCAGCAGTGAAGGACTAGCGGGGGGCCTCAGCGGGAACGAAGAGACCCAGTACTTC	CASSEGLAGGLSGNEETQYF
.	.	TRBJ1-1	TRBV11-2	TGTGCCAGCAGCTTAGGGACTCGGGGAGACACTGAAGCTTTCTTT	CASSLGTRGDTEAFF
TRBD2	.	TRBJ2-1	TRBV7-2	TGTGCCAGCAGCTTAGTAGGTGGGGCTAGCGGTTTCTACAATGAGCAGTTCTTC	CASSLVGGASGFYNEQFF
.	medium-sized	TRBJ1-1	TRBV6-6	TGTGCCAGCAGCCAACGGGGGGGGTTGAACACTGAAGCTTTCTTT	CASSQRGGLNTEAFF
.	.	TRBJ2-7	TRBV21-1	TGTGCCAGCAGCAAAGGGGTTCCAAAGGACAGGGCCTACGAGCAGTACTTC	CASSKGVPKDRAYEQYF
.	.	TRBJ1-1	TRBV5-1	TGCGCCAGCAGCAAGGATTTAACGGGGGGCGATAACACTGAAGCTTTCTTT	CASSKDLTGGDNTEAFF
TRBD2	.	TRBJ2-3	TRBV7-9	TGTGCCAGCAGCTTAGTGTCAAACGGGGGGGATACGCAGTATTTT	CASSLVSNGGDTQYF
TRBD1	.	TRBJ1-2	TRBV2	TGTGCCAGCAGGTCAACAGGGGCTAACTATGGCTACACCTTC	CASRSTGANYGYTF